Here is one T cell receptor (beta chain) with its context. The antigen it binds to is not known. Within one base of it there is no much larger clone, and no base qualities were kept. This record comes from a study of cytomegalovirus exposure and HLA in healthy donors (dated by TCRdb to 2016 to 2017). Broadly, across the study: An earlier analysis of some 600 of the donors reported approximately 300 Gb of sequence data and 100 million to 120 million unique TCR beta sequences obtained from around 190 million T cells. HLA typing included class I and class II loci at four-digit resolution. An earlier analysis of 587 of the donors used high-throughput TCR beta sequencing to judge whether each TCR beta V gene segment behaved as functional or pseudogenic. Typing coverage varied by locus: roughly 620-640 donors for A, B, C, DRB1 and DQB1; roughly 560 for DQA1; about 590 for DPA1; more than 450 for DPB1. The study combined high-throughput TCR immunosequencing, statistical association of individual TCRs with disease status, and machine learning to predict cytomegalovirus infection status. About five DR-DQ haplotypes were treated as single units for association and clustering because of strong linkage in the cohort. Of the 398 genotyped donors, 65% to 90% fell in the genetic ancestry cluster associated with self-reported Caucasian donors. Genome-wide SNP genotypes for about 65% of the roughly 700 donors were used in a later genetic analysis, which treated that subset as a discovery cohort. The aim of the study was to test whether cataloging public T cell receptors could identify signatures of past pathogen exposure. Rather than using new phenotypic data, the later analysis identified candidate immune exposures from TCR beta sequences and from how often those sequences occurred across donors. Using immunosequencing, the study profiled T cell repertoires from roughly 650 subjects and related those repertoires to cytomegalovirus serostatus. An early release covering about 600 HLA-typed donors comprised about 300 gigabases of sequencing data and approximately 80 million unique TCR sequences. Donor age, sex, ethnicity and CMV serostatus were compiled alongside the repertoire data. Along with the roughly 710-subject first cohort, a separate validation cohort of 120 different subjects was used. On average, around 240,000 unique TCR beta nucleotide sequences were sequenced per donor among 398 genotyped donors of the cohort, with roughly 18% of those sequences being non-productive. All discovery cohort repertoires had been generated on a single sequencing platform. In a later analysis, previously published TCR beta repertoires from some 640 donors were re-analyzed and high-resolution HLA genotyping was added so that TCR occurrence patterns could be studied. What the authors observed across the whole study: An earlier analysis of around 600 of the donors showed that most TCR beta V segments appeared in productive rearrangements either about 90% or about 30% of the time, which broadly matched IMGT annotations. According to a later genetic analysis, donors in an Asian-associated ancestry cluster had fewer N-insertions in productive TCRs than the roughly 660-donor mean. In a later analysis, several top co-occurrence clusters were reported to appear linked to parvovirus B19, influenza, CMV and Epstein-Barr virus. In the study, about 150 TCR beta chains were listed as associated with cytomegalovirus. It was suggested by the authors that the approach could potentially be generalized to other disease states and immunological phenotypes. In this cohort, only TCR beta chains were sequenced, and detectable features were limited by the absence of alpha or paired-chain data. A cluster of highly shared sequence variants was judged likely to be a technical artifact of the sequencing pipeline. Most CMV-associated TCR beta chains appeared to be HLA-restricted in a later analysis, and the HLA associations seemed to be driven largely by CMV exposure. Because HLA typing was unavailable for some donors at each locus, only the typed subset was used in association tests. While some public TCRs were present in many individuals, most TCR sequences turned up only very rarely across donors. In a later analysis, 15,000 to 20,000 TCR beta sequences were associated with specific HLA alleles at a false discovery rate of 0.05. Sequencing depth was assumed to be roughly uniform across donors in the presence/absence analyses, though that assumption may not hold. The classifier was reported to diagnose cytomegalovirus status with high specificity and sensitivity in both the original cohort and the validation cohort. Immune exposure information for the cohort was limited to CMV serostatus. Assigning TCR associations to individual alleles was difficult when HLA alleles, especially DR and DQ, strongly co-occurred. Because the 87-base-pair reads could not distinguish some IMGT-functional V segments, including TRBV6-2 and TRBV6-3, those segments were excluded. Compared with equally common non-associated chains, HLA-associated TCR beta chains in a later analysis were more clonally expanded and had lower generation probabilities. A further reported finding was that TCR beta sequences accurately predicted the HLA-A and HLA-B alleles for most subjects in the first cohort. In a later analysis, TCR association rates were found to vary across HLA loci, with the most associated TCRs seen for DRB1 alleles and the fewest for HLA-C alleles. Because counts were too low, 15 or so rarely observed V segments, including chromosome 9 orphons, were excluded from the earlier analysis of 587 of the donors. Linkage disequilibrium might explain the correlated functional status among segregating V segments, but an unknown experimental factor could not be ruled out. An association between a missense DCLRE1C variant and V-gene and J-gene trimming of TCR beta chains was found in a later genetic analysis and replicated in an independent cohort. A few of the identified cytomegalovirus-associated TCR beta chains were confirmed in vitro to be specific for cytomegalovirus antigens.

The library was built by means of the immunoSEQ multiplex PCR assay. For the multiplex PCR, a mixture combining 60 forward primers for TCR Vbeta segments and 13 reverse primers for TCR Jbeta segments was used. The CDR3 region of rearranged TCR beta genes was amplified from genomic DNA with a multiplex PCR assay. The Illumina HiSeq System was used to sequence the amplified TCR beta libraries as 87-base-pair reads. For the original study's pipeline: A later analysis counted 75 million to 100 million unique TCR beta chains across the 700 or so repertoires, and some 11 million of these chains were shared by at least two donors. Raw reads were error-corrected and collapsed into unique sequences by a nearest-neighbor algorithm in which closely related sequences were merged to remove PCR and sequencing errors. To assign V, D and J gene segments, CDR3 sequences were aligned to IMGT reference sequences. For a sequence to be retained, a match of at least six nucleotides was required to both a V gene segment and a J gene segment. A rearrangement counted as productive if the CDR3 had no stop codons and remained in frame with V and J, and every other rearrangement counted as non-productive. CDR3 was defined according to IMGT convention as the region running from the second conserved V-encoded cysteine to the conserved J-encoded phenylalanine. The earlier analysis of about 570 of the donors excluded any sequence lacking an unambiguous match to a single V gene segment. An earlier analysis of approximately 590 of the donors called V segments functional above 56.7% productive rearrangements and segregating when the between-donor standard deviation exceeded 5%. A statistical classification framework was built for diagnosing cytomegalovirus status from the catalog of TCR beta chain sequences. A later analysis assigned V and J genes by comparing TCR nucleotide sequences with IMGT/GENE-DB human TR gene sequences. The TCRdist pipeline was used in a later analysis to assign CDR3 sequences and most-parsimonious VDJ recombination scenarios. A later analysis defined each TCR beta chain by its CDR3 amino acid sequence plus V-gene family, and excluded reads lacking a unique V-gene family. In a later analysis, around 650 highly shared, low-generation-probability nucleotide sequences were removed to address suspected cross-contamination and a sequencing artifact. A later analysis calculated a clonal expansion index for each public chain from normalized within-repertoire ranks of inferred template counts. Generation probabilities in a later analysis came from a VDJ recombination model fitted to out-of-frame rearrangements, and those results were checked against IGoR. In a later analysis, TCR-TCR, TCR-HLA and TCR-CMV co-occurrence was scored with hypergeometric tests, and a repertoire-size bias correction was applied to TCR pairs. False discovery rates were estimated in a later analysis by permuting HLA or CMV assignments 20 times. In a later analysis, co-occurring TCRs were grouped with DBSCAN, and TCRdist sequence similarity was added when clustering was performed within HLA-allele-positive subsets. Repertoires with fewer than 30,000 or more than 120,000 public chains were left out of co-occurrence clustering, as were a handful of repertoires with anomalous nucleotide sharing. TCRdb's version of the immuneACCESS table is confined to in-frame rearrangements and falls short of the full clone set. An unresolved V gene accounts for under half of the shortfall where checked; the remainder is of unknown origin. Clonal size and the V and J genes are those of that table, whereas D and trimming came from the DNA. Present in this sample are about 97,000 clones, around 75% of which were seen just once. The ten largest clonotypes hold more than 9% of the sample.

The cohort comprised around 700 healthy bone marrow donors. Cohort members were all nominally healthy when sampled, although unrecorded immune exposures were likely present. The donor tested CMV seronegative, placing the donor among the roughly 400 seronegative members of the cohort. Every donor gave a peripheral blood sample, and the peripheral blood mononuclear cells from that sample were used for TCR beta sequencing. The Qiagen DNeasy Blood Extraction Kit was used to extract genomic DNA from the blood cell samples. V and J are truncated by 5 bases and 7 bases respectively, leaving an intervening sequence of 3 bases. The germline V gene supplies CDR1 SGHAT and CDR2 FQNNGV. The CDR3 sequence holds 11 residues, the cysteine and phenylalanine included. Just the 33-base CDR3 DNA is kept, in frame starting at base 1.

The sequencing input was PBMCs. The chain is made from TRBV11-2 and TRBJ1-6; the D gene cannot be resolved reliably. The TCR comes from a man in his forties or fifties in good health and CMV-seronegative. The CDR3 region: CASSLNSPLHF. The sequenced DNA: TGTGCCAGCAGCCTAAATTCACCCCTCCACTTT.